This T cell receptor (beta chain) came from a study of blood T cells in healthy people across ages. Study-wide results and limits: TCR beta diversity correlated strongly with naive T cell percentage. Unknown donor CMV status possibly confounded expanded clonotype changes.

A minimum of 6 micrograms of total RNA was extracted per sample. A second about 7 to 11 cycle PCR used barcoded and J-beta primers. Each TCR beta cDNA got a 12-nucleotide random molecular identifier. TCRdb redid the calling of the 5' RACE reads with MiXCR, one entry per CDR3 protein. The table records about 1.8 million distinct CDR3 sequences, roughly 52% of them present only once. This clonotype was observed a few times. Its antigen is not known. Trimming took 4 bases from V and 3 from J, leaving 13 bases between them. This CDR3 is 15 amino acids long. Specimen: blood. The receptor was derived from a middle-aged woman in good health. This chain connects TRBV12-3 or TRBV12-4 to TRBJ2-1; no definite D call. CDR3 sequence: CASSSFLGNYNEQFF. CDR3 coding DNA: TGTGCCAGCAGTTCATTTTTGGGGAACTACAATGAGCAGTTCTTC.